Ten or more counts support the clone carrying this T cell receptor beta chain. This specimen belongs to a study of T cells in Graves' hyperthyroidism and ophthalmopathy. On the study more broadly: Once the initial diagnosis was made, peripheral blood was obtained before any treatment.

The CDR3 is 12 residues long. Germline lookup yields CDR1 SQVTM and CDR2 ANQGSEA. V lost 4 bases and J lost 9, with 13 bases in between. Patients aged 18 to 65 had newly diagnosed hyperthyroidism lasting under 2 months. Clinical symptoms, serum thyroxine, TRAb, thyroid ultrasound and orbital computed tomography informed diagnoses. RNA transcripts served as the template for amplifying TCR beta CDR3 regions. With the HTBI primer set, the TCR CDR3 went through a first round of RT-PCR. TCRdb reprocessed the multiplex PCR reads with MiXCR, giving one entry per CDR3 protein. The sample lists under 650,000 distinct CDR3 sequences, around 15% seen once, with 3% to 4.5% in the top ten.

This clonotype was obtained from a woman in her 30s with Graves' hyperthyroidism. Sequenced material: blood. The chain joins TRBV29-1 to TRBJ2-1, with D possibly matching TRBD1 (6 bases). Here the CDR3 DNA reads TGCAGCGTTGGTTGGGGGCAAGGTGAGCAGTTCTTC. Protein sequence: CSVGWGQGEQFF.